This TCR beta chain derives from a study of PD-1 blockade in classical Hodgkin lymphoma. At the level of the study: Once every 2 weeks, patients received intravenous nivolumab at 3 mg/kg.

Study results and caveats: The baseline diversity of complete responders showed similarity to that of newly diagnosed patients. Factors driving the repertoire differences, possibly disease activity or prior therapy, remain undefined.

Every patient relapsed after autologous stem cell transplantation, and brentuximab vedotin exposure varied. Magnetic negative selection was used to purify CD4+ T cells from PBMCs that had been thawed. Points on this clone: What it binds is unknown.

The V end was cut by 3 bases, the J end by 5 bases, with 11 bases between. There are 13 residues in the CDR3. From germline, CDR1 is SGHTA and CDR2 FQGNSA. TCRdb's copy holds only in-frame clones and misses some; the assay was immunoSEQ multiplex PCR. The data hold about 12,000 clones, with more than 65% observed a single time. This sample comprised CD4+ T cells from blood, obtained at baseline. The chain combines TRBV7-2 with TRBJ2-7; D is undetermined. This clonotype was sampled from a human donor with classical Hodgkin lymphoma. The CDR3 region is CASSFENPNEQYF. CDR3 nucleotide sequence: TGTGCCAGCAGCTTTGAGAATCCCAACGAGCAGTACTTC.